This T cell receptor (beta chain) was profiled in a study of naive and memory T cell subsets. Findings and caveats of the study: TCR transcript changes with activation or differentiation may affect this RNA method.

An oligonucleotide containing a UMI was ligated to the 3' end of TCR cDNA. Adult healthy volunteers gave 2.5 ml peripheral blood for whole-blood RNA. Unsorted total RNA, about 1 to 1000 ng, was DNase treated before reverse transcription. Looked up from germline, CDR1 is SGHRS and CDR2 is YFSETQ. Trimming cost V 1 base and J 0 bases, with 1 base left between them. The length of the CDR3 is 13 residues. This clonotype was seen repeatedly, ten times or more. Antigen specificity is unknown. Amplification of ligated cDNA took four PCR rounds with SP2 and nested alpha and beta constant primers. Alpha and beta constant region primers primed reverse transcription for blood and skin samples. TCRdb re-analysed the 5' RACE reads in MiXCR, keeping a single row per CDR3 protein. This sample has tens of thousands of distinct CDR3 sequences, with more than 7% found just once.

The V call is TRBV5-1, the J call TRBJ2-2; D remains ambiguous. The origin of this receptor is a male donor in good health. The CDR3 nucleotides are TGCGCCAGCAGCTTGACGAACACCGGGGAGCTGTTTTTT. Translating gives CASSLTNTGELFF.